This TCR beta chain emerged from a study of blood T cells in healthy people across ages. Study-level points and caveats: Across samples, TCR beta diversity tracked strongly with naive T cell percentage.

This CDR3 region has 13 residues. Germline CDR1 SQVTM, CDR2 ANQGSEA. Trimming pared 6 bases from V and 6 bases from J, leaving 16 bases between. Combining a sample-barcoded 5' primer with a J-beta primer mix, a second PCR ran for roughly 7 to 12 cycles. TCRdb ran MiXCR on the 5' RACE reads and lists one entry per CDR3 protein. Seen here are some 370,000 distinct CDR3 sequences, approximately 47% observed once, and the top ten hold 51%. This clonotype appeared many times. The antigen remains undetermined. The sample comprised blood. The chain couples TRBV29-1 to TRBJ2-3, with D perhaps TRBD1 (5 bases). The origin of this receptor is a man aged 60-69 years in good health. CDR3 region: CSVASGSGDTQYF. The DNA for the CDR3 is TGCAGCGTCGCTTCAGGGTCCGGGGATACGCAGTATTTT.